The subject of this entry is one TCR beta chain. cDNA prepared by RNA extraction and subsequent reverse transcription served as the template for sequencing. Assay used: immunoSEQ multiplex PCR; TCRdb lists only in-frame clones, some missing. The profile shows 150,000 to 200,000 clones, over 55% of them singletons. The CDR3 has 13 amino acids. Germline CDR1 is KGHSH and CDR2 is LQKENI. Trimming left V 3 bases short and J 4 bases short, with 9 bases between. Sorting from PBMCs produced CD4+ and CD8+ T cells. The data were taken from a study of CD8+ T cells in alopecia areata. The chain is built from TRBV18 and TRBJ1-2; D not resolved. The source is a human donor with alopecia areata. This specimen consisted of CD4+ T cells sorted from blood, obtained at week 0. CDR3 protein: CASSPQATYGYTF. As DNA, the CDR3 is TGTGCCAGCTCACCCCAGGCAACCTATGGCTACACCTTC.